A single T cell receptor beta chain is shown here with its context. The data originate from a study of Ad26.COV2.S vaccination and SARS-CoV-2 variants. The CDR3 spans 13 residues. The V end was cut by 5 bases, the J end by 4 bases, with 11 bases between. Described treatment: around 19 received Ad26.COV2.S at low or high dose, single or two shots; a few received placebo; per-sample allocation not given. Sample collection was performed on day 63 after the first vaccine or placebo injection. Wuhan-strain SARS-CoV-2 spike was expressed by the Ad26 vector that made up the vaccine. Assay used: immunoSEQ multiplex PCR; TCRdb lists only in-frame clones, some missing. The table has a few hundred thousand clones, around 88% seen once.

This sequence originates from a person aged 18 to 65 who received the Ad26.COV2.S COVID-19 vaccine or a placebo. The rearrangement links TRBV12-3 or TRBV12-4 to TRBJ2-5, with D possibly TRBD2 on 6 matching bases. The source was peripheral blood, collected in a trial of Ad26.COV2.S vaccine versus placebo. The CDR3 here is CASSGLIGETQYF. The CDR3 DNA sequence: TGTGCCAGCAGTGGACTAATAGGAGAGACCCAGTACTTC.